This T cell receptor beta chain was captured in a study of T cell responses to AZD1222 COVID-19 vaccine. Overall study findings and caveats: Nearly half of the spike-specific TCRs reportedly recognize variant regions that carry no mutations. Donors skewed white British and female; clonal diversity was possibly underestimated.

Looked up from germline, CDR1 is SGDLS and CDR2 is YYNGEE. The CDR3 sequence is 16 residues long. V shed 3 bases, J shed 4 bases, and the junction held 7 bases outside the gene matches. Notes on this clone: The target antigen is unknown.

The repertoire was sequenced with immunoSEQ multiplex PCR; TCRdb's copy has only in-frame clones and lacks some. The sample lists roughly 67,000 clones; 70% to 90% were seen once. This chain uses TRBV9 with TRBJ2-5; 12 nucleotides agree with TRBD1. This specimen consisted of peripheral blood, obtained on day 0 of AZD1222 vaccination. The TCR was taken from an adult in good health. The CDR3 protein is CASSAEGQGAGETQYF. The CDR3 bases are TGTGCCAGCAGCGCCGAGGGACAGGGGGCTGGAGAGACCCAGTACTTC.